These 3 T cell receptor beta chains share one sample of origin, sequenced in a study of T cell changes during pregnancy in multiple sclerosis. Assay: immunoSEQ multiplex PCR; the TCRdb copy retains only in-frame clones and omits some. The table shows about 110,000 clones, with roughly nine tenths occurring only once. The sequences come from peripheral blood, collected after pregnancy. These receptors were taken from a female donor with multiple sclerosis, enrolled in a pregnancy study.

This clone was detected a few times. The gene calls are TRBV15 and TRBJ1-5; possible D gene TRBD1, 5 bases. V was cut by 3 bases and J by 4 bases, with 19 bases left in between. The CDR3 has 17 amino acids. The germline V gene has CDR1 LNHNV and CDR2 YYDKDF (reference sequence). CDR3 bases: TGTGCCACCAGCAGGGGGACTGGGCCGGAGGGAAATCAGCCCCAGCATTTT. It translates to CATSRGTGPEGNQPQHF.

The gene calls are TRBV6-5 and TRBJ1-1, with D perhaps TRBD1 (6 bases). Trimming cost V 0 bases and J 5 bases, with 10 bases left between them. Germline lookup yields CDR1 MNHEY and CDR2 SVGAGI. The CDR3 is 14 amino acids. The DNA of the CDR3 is TGTGCCAGCAGTTACTCCAGGGGTGGAACTGAAGCTTTCTTT. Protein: CASSYSRGGTEAFF.

The CDR3, as DNA: TGTGCCAGCAGCCAAGGAGAATACCGGGACACTGAAGCTTTCTTT. Translating it yields CASSQGEYRDTEAFF. V and J are TRBV7-6 and TRBJ1-1; D ambiguous. This CDR3 has 15 amino acids. CDR1 is SGHVS, CDR2 FNYEAQ, per germline. V was trimmed by 5 bases and J by 3 bases, leaving 16 bases between them.